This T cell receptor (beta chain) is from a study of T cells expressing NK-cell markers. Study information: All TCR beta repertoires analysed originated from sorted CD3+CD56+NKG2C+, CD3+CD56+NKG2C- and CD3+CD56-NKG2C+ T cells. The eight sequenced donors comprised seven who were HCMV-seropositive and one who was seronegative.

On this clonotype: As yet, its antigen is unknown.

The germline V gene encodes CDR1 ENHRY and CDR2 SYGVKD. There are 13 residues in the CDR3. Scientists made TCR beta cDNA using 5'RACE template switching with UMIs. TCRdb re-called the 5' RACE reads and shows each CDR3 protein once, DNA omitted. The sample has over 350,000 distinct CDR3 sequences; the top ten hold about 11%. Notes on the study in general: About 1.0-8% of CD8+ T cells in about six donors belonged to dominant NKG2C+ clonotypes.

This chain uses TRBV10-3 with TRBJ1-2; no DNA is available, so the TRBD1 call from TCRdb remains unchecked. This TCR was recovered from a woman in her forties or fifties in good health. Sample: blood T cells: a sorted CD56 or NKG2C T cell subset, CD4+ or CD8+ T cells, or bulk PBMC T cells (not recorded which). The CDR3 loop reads CAISETGVYGYTF.